This note documents a single TCR beta chain sequence. Germline V gene lookup returns CDR1 MNHEY and CDR2 SVGAGI. The CDR3 has 16 residues. Trimming pared 2 bases from V and 0 bases from J, leaving 13 bases between. This sample was included in a study of patients and donors after allogeneic stem cell transplantation. A single record per CDR3 protein comes from TCRdb applying MiXCR to the RT-PCR reads. Counted here are about 160,000 distinct CDR3 sequences, nearly 25% occurring once; the ten biggest clones make up roughly a quarter. The receptor was isolated from a human donor who was either an allogeneic HSCT recipient or a stem cell or donor lymphocyte infusion donor (not recorded which). It is not recorded whose cells these are; they may come from a transplant donor. The sample taken for sequencing was blood, either unsorted or a sorted T cell fraction (not recorded which). V and J are TRBV6-5 and TRBJ2-5, with a tentative D call TRBD2 (7 bases). CDR3 DNA sequence: TGTGCCAGCAGTTACGGGGCGGGGGCCTACCAAGAGACCCAGTACTTC. Translating gives CASSYGAGAYQETQYF.